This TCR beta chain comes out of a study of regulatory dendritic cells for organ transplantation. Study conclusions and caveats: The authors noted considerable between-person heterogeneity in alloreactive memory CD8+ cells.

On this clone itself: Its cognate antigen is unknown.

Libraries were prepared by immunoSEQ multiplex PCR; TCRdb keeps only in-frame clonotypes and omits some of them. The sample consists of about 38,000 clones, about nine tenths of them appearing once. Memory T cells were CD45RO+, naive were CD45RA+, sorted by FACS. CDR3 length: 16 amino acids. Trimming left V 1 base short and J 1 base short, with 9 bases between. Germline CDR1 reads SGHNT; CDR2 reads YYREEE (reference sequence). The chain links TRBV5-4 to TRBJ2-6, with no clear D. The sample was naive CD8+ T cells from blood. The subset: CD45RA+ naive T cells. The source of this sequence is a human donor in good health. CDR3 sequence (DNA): TGTGCCAGCAGCTTGAGTAGAGGATCTGGGGCCAACGTCCTGACTTTC. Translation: CASSLSRGSGANVLTF.